What follows are 19 T cell receptor beta chains derived from one specimen sequenced in a study of blood T cells in healthy people across ages. Sample-barcoded 5' priming and a J-beta primer mix drove a second PCR of roughly 7 to 11 cycles. TCRdb re-analysed the 5' RACE reads in MiXCR, keeping a single row per CDR3 protein. Of roughly 2 million distinct CDR3 sequences in the sample, around half are singletons; the top ten hold over 2%. Sequenced input: blood. These receptors originate from a woman aged 40 to 55 in good health.

This chain connects TRBV4-1 to TRBJ2-5; 10 positions match TRBD1. This CDR3 is 15 amino acids long. Germline V gene data show CDR1 as MGHRA and CDR2 as YSYEKL. The V segment lost 5 bases and the J segment 4 bases; nucleotides outside the gene matches: 7. The CDR3 protein is CASSTRTGGPETQYF. Written as DNA, the CDR3 is TGCGCCAGCAGCACCCGGACAGGGGGACCAGAGACCCAGTACTTC.

This chain links TRBV7-3 with TRBJ2-1; 9 positions agree with TRBD2. CDR3 length equals 16 residues. The V and J ends lost 1 base and 4 bases, in that order; junction bases with no gene match: 5. Germline CDR1 SGHTA, CDR2 FQGTGA. CDR3 protein: CASSLRVLAGYNEQFF. The CDR3 coding sequence is TGTGCCAGCAGCTTAAGGGTACTAGCGGGTTACAATGAGCAGTTCTTC.

V and J are TRBV12-3 or TRBV12-4 and TRBJ2-1; 11 bases align to TRBD2. The CDR3 consists of 13 residues. The junction had 3 bases not matched to a gene; V was cut back by 4 bases and J by 10 bases. The CDR3, as DNA: TGTGCCAGCAGTTGGTCTAGCGGGGGGGAGCAGTTCTTC. Its translation: CASSWSSGGEQFF.

This clonotype has more than one count but fewer than ten. The chain recombines TRBV29-1 with TRBJ2-7; a weak D match, TRBD2 (5 bases). Germline V gene sequence: CDR1 SQVTM, CDR2 ANQGSEA. Trimming stripped 0 bases from V and 2 bases from J, with 8 bases between. The CDR3 covers 13 residues. DNA of the CDR3: TGCAGCGTTGAAGATCCGGGGACCTACGAGCAGTACTTC. This encodes CSVEDPGTYEQYF.

The table lists this clonotype with a few counts. This chain connects TRBV6-1 to TRBJ2-1, with 13 positions matching TRBD2. This CDR3 is 15 amino acids long. After removal of 8 bases from V and 7 bases from J, the junction contained 8 bases not matched to a gene. The germline CDR1 and CDR2 sequences are MNHNS and SASEGT. The CDR3 sequence: CASGPLAGGRNEQFF. The DNA for the CDR3 is TGTGCCAGCGGCCCACTAGCGGGGGGGAGGAATGAGCAGTTCTTC.

This clonotype was observed a handful of times. This likely stems from a read error, as it lies one base from a far larger clone. V is TRBV7-2 and J is TRBJ2-4; TRBD2 is a possible D gene (5 bases). The J call may be wrong; the DNA end is better matched by TRBJ2-5. The CDR3 covers 13 residues. Germline-derived CDR1 and CDR2 are SGHTA and FQGNSA. CDR3 loop: CASSSDWGETQYF. CDR3 DNA sequence: TGTGCCAGCAGCTCGGACTGGGGAGAGACCCAGTACTTC.

V is TRBV6-6 and J is TRBJ1-2; unclear D gene. The germline V gene encodes CDR1 MNHNY and CDR2 SVGAGI (reference sequence). V lost 0 bases to trimming and J lost 10 bases, with 6 bases between them. The CDR3 covers 11 residues. CDR3 amino acids: CASSYSTHYTF. The CDR3, as DNA: TGTGCCAGCAGTTACTCGACACACTACACCTTC.

J is TRBJ2-3 and V is TRBV9, with 9 bases that match TRBD2. The V and J ends lost 1 base and 4 bases, in that order; junction bases with no gene match: 7. The germline CDR1 and CDR2 sequences are SGDLS and YYNGEE. This CDR3 is 16 amino acids long. DNA of the CDR3: TGTGCCAGCAGCGTACGAGGACTAGCGATCCCAGATACGCAGTATTTT. It translates to CASSVRGLAIPDTQYF. The full variable domain, completed using reference TRBV9 and TRBJ2-3, is DSGVTQTPKHLITATGQRVTLRCSPRSGDLSVYWYQQSLDQGLQFLIQYYNGEERAKGNILERFSAQQFPDLHSELNLSSLELGDSALYFCASSVRGLAIPDTQYFGPGTRLTVL.

With regard to this clonotype: Just one base apart from a much larger clone, this may be a read error. The V call is TRBV29-1, the J call TRBJ2-1, with TRBD1 identical over 9 bases. Germline assignment: CDR1 SQVTM and CDR2 ANQGSEA. This CDR3 spans 14 amino acids. After removal of 8 bases from V and 1 base from J, the junction contained 6 bases not matched to a gene. The CDR3 is CSLWDRASYNEQFF. CDR3 in DNA: TGCAGCCTTTGGGACAGGGCGTCCTACAATGAGCAGTTCTTC.

This clonotype turned up a few times. The chain recombines TRBV4-3 with TRBJ2-1; D not certain. There are 14 residues in the CDR3. V was pared by 0 bases and J by 2 bases, with 5 bases between. CDR1 and CDR2 from the germline V gene are LGHNA and YSLEER. CDR3 residues: CASSQDLPYNEQFF. DNA of the CDR3: TGCGCCAGCAGCCAAGACCTCCCCTACAATGAGCAGTTCTTC.

This clonotype showed up just a few times. The chain uses TRBV28 and TRBJ2-3, with 8 bases fitting TRBD2. The germline CDR1 and CDR2 sequences are MDHEN and SYDVKM. After removal of 1 base from V and 2 bases from J, the junction contained 5 bases not matched to a gene. This CDR3 has 16 amino acids. The CDR3 DNA follows: TGTGCCAGCAGTTTATCCGGCGGGGGGAACACAGATACGCAGTATTTT. It codes for CASSLSGGGNTDTQYF. The variable domain in full, completed from reference TRBV28 and TRBJ2-3, reads DVKVTQSSRYLVKRTGEKVFLECVQDMDHENMFWYRQDPGLGLRLIYFSYDVKMKEKGDIPEGYSVSREKKERFSLILESASTNQTSMYLCASSLSGGGNTDTQYFGPGTRLTVL.

Here the CDR3 reads CASSLGNIGNEQFF. In DNA form, the CDR3 reads TGCGCCAGCAGCTTGGGTAACATAGGCAATGAGCAGTTCTTC. V and J are TRBV5-1 and TRBJ2-1; D gene uncertain. V was shortened by 0 bases and J by 6 bases, with 10 bases between the two germline ends. The CDR3 contains 14 residues. CDR1 SGHRS and CDR2 YFSETQ come from the germline V gene.

This clonotype was picked up one time. The rearrangement uses TRBV28 and TRBJ1-2, with unresolved D. Trimming stripped 6 bases from V and 6 bases from J, with 14 bases between. The CDR3 consists of 13 residues. Germline V CDR1 and CDR2: MDHEN, SYDVKM. CDR3: CASSLYEVDGYTF. The DNA for the CDR3 is TGTGCCAGCAGCCTATATGAAGTAGATGGCTACACCTTC.

A few counts support this clonotype. The rearrangement joins TRBV6-2 or TRBV6-3 to TRBJ2-5, with D perhaps matching TRBD1 (6 bases). Trimming stripped 4 bases from V and 4 bases from J, with 16 bases between. The length of the CDR3 is 15 residues. Germline CDR1 is MNHEY and CDR2 is SVGEGT. The CDR3 is CASSFMTGPGETQYF. Written as DNA, the CDR3 is TGTGCCAGCAGTTTCATGACAGGCCCGGGAGAGACCCAGTACTTC.

This rearrangement joins TRBV10-2 to TRBJ2-7, with D hard to call. The end of the DNA is better explained by TRBJ2-5, so the J call may be wrong. Germline values: CDR1 WSHSY, CDR2 SAAADI. This CDR3 region has 13 residues. The CDR3 protein is CASSPQHWETQYF. In DNA, the CDR3 is TGCGCCAGCAGTCCTCAACACTGGGAGACCCAGTACTTC.

J is TRBJ2-2 and V is TRBV6-2 or TRBV6-3; 10 positions match TRBD2. This CDR3 contains 15 residues. V trimming: 6 bases; J trimming: 3 bases; junction bases outside the gene matches: 4. The germline CDR1 and CDR2 sequences are MNHEY and SVGEGT. CDR3 in DNA: TGTGCCAGCAGCTTAGCGGGGGGTGACACCGGGGAGCTGTTTTTT. Amino acids: CASSLAGGDTGELFF.

This clonotype was observed at least ten times. The rearrangement links TRBV29-1 to TRBJ2-7; D remains ambiguous. Trimming pared 6 bases from V and 3 bases from J, leaving 18 bases between. The germline V gene encodes CDR1 SQVTM and CDR2 ANQGSEA. This CDR3 region has 14 residues. In DNA form, the CDR3 reads TGCAGCGTAGCAACCACGGCTGATAACTACGAGCAGTACTTC. Translated, it gives CSVATTADNYEQYF.

This clonotype was picked up a small number of times. The J gene is TRBJ2-1, the V gene TRBV27; weak D call: TRBD2 (6 bases). CDR3 length equals 15 residues. V lost 5 bases and J lost 4, with 15 bases in between. Germline V lookup: CDR1 MNHEY, CDR2 SMNVEV (reference sequence). CDR3: CASSPRRVAYNEQFF. The CDR3 nucleotides are TGTGCCAGCAGTCCCAGGAGGGTAGCATACAATGAGCAGTTCTTC.

The chain couples TRBV29-1 to TRBJ2-3, with 7 bases aligning to TRBD1. CDR3 length equals 14 residues. Per germline, CDR1 SQVTM and CDR2 ANQGSEA. Losses at the gene ends were 5 bases for V and 0 bases for J; bases not matched to a gene: 5. CDR3 sequence: CSVNQGVSTDTQYF. The CDR3 DNA reads TGCAGCGTTAACCAGGGGGTGAGCACAGATACGCAGTATTTT.